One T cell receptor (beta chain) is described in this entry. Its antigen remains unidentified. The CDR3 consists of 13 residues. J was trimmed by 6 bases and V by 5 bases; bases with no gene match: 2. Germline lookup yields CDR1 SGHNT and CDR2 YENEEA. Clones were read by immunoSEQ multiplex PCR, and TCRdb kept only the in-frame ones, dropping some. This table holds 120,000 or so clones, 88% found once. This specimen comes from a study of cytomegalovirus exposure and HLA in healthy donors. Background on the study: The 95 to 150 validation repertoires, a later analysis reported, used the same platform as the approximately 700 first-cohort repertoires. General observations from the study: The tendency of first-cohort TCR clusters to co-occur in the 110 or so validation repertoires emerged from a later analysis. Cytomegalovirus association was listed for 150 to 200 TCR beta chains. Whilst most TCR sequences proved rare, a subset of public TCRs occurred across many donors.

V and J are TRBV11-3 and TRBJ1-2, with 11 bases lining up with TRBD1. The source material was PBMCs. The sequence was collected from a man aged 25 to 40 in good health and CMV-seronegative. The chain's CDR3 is CASSRDRGDGYTF. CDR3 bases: TGTGCCAGCAGCCGGGACAGGGGGGATGGCTACACCTTC.